Shown below are 28 T cell receptor beta chains from a single sample sequenced in a study of tissue T cells after allogeneic stem cell transplantation. Method: immunoSEQ multiplex PCR; TCRdb's copy keeps in-frame clones and lacks some. Counted here are approximately 3,600 clones, around half occurring once; the ten biggest clones make up roughly a fifth. Time point denoted: mouse harvest day 14 after allogeneic transplant. Mouse grafts combined 10^7 T-cell-depleted bone marrow cells with 10^6 splenic CD5+ T cells. Input material: gut tissue. These receptors were collected from a female BALB/c mouse given C57BL/6 T cells with graft-versus-host disease after an allogeneic hematopoietic cell transplant.

Comment on this clone: Gene names denote mouse genes. The read is 1 residue too short to cover the CDR3 end, so that end is filled in from the germline J gene. This chain uses TRBV13-3 with TRBJ2-5; 10 bases agree with TRBD1. V lost 6 bases, J lost 7 bases, and 8 bases stayed unmatched. There are 14 residues in the CDR3. Germline V gene lookup returns CDR1 NNHDY and CDR2 SYVADS. The CDR3 DNA, read in part, is TGTGCCAGCAAGCCGGGACAGGGGATAAACACCCAGTAC. Encoded protein: CASKPGQGINTQY. The full CDR3 reads CASKPGQGINTQYF.

Points on this clone: The gene names here belong to mouse. The read terminates 1 residue ahead of where the CDR3 ends, so the germline J gene completes it. The chain uses TRBV26 and TRBJ2-4, with D possibly called TRBD1 or TRBD2 (5 bases each). Trimming shortened V by 6 bases and J by 0 bases, and 7 bases separated the two germline ends. CDR1 and CDR2 from the germline V gene are KGHPV and FQNQEV (reference sequence). This CDR3 spans 13 amino acids. The sequenced CDR3 bases are TGTGCCAGCAGGAGGGACAGTCAAAACACCTTGTAC. Amino acids: CASRRDSQNTLY. The whole CDR3 reads CASRRDSQNTLYF.

This clone appeared once. All gene names here are mouse names. The read terminates 1 residue before the CDR3 end, so the remaining end is supplied by the germline J gene. The chain employs TRBV26 and TRBJ1-2; no definite D call. CDR1 is KGHPV, CDR2 FQNQEV, per germline (reference sequence). V lost 6 bases and J lost 0, with 8 bases in between. The length of the CDR3 is 13 residues. The part of the CDR3 DNA that was read is TGTGCCAGCAGCCTGACAACAAACTCCGACTACACC. It translates to CASSLTTNSDYT. The whole CDR3 region reads CASSLTTNSDYTF.

About this clone: The gene names given are mouse names. From the germline J gene comes the end of the CDR3, since the read stops 1 residue before it. The chain couples TRBV3 to TRBJ2-3, with 13 bases that match TRBD2. Germline values: CDR1 SNHLY, CDR2 FYNGKV (reference sequence). V shed 4 bases, J shed 4 bases, and the junction held 2 bases outside the gene matches. This CDR3 region has 15 residues. The sequenced part of the CDR3 DNA is TGTGCCAGCAGCTCGGGACTGGGGGGGACAGAAACGCTGTAT. Translating it yields CASSSGLGGTETLY. The full-length CDR3 reads as CASSSGLGGTETLYF.

Notes on this clone: Gene names denote mouse genes. The DNA ends 1 residue before the CDR3 does, and the rest of the CDR3 is filled in from the germline J gene. The gene calls are TRBV12-2 and TRBJ1-6, with TRBD1 identical over 7 bases. TRBJ1-6 is an ORF, and what it does is uncertain. The V gene end was trimmed by 4 bases and the J gene end by 6 bases; junction bases not matched to a gene: 2. This CDR3 is built from 13 residues. From germline, CDR1 is SGHLS and CDR2 HYDKME. Partial CDR3 DNA: TGTGCCAGCTCCAGGGGGGCTAATTCGCCCCTCTAC. It translates to CASSRGANSPLY. From start to end, the CDR3 is CASSRGANSPLYF.

Worth noting for this clone: Gene names are the mouse ones. The read terminates 1 residue ahead of where the CDR3 ends, so the germline J gene completes it. The J gene is TRBJ2-7, the V gene TRBV15; D uncertain. Germline CDR1 and CDR2: SGHND and FRSKSL. V dropped 2 bases and J dropped 0 bases, with 8 bases sitting between them. CDR3 length equals 14 residues. CDR3 residues: CASSLTGSSYEQYF. The sequenced part of the CDR3 DNA is TGTGCCAGCAGTTTAACGGGGTCCTCCTATGAACAGTAC.

Note on this clone: The gene names here belong to mouse. Coverage ceases 1 residue before the CDR3 finishes, and the germline J gene fills in the end. The rearrangement uses TRBV26 and TRBJ2-7, with 12 bases identical to TRBD1. Per the germline V gene, CDR1 is KGHPV and CDR2 is FQNQEV (reference sequence). The V and J ends lost 1 base and 7 bases, in that order; junction bases with no gene match: 2. The CDR3 is 14 amino acids. CDR3 protein: CASSLWDRGPEQYF. The sequenced CDR3 bases are TGTGCCAGCAGTCTGTGGGACAGGGGGCCGGAACAGTAC. Together with reference TRBV26 and TRBJ2-7, the CDR3 gives the full variable domain: NSKVIQTPRYLVKGQGQKAKMRCIPEKGHPVVFWYQQNKNNEFKFLINFQNQEVLQQIDMTEKRFSAECPSNSPCSLEIQSSEAGDSALYLCASSLWDRGPEQYFGPGTRLTVL.

As concerns this clone: The gene symbols are mouse symbols. The DNA read from the CDR3 is TGTGCCAGCAGCTGGACTGGGGGGGCGCGGGGTGCAGAAACGCTGTAT. This encodes CASSWTGGARGAETLY. The complete CDR3 sequence is CASSWTGGARGAETLYF. This chain uses TRBV4 with TRBJ2-3; 13 nucleotides align to TRBD2. The sequenced fragment ends 1 residue before the CDR3 boundary, so the rest is inferred from the germline J gene. CDR3 length equals 17 residues. After removal of 4 bases from V and 1 base from J, the junction contained 5 bases not matched to a gene. CDR1 is LGHDT and CDR2 is YNNKQL in the germline V gene (reference sequence).

With regard to this clone: The gene names here belong to mouse. Sequencing ends 1 residue short of the CDR3 end; the germline J gene provides the rest. The chain carries TRBV26 and TRBJ1-2; TRBD1 aligns across 9 bases. With V trimmed by 6 bases and J by 2 bases, 4 bases remained unmatched. The CDR3 has 14 residues. From germline, CDR1 is KGHPV and CDR2 FQNQEV (reference sequence). The CDR3 spells CASSWGTGNSDYTF. The covered CDR3 bases are TGTGCCAGCAGCTGGGGGACAGGGAACTCCGACTACACC. The full variable domain, its missing parts supplied by reference TRBV26 and TRBJ1-2, is NSKVIQTPRYLVKGQGQKAKMRCIPEKGHPVVFWYQQNKNNEFKFLINFQNQEVLQQIDMTEKRFSAECPSNSPCSLEIQSSEAGDSALYLCASSWGTGNSDYTFGSGTRLLVI.

This clone was detected only a few times. Germline and genes: mouse. The CDR3 is cut off 1 residue early in the read; its end comes from the germline J gene. The chain joins TRBV4 to TRBJ2-7, with 8 bases aligning to TRBD1. This CDR3 spans 12 amino acids. The germline gives CDR1 LGHDT, CDR2 YNNKQL (reference sequence). After removal of 4 bases from V and 4 bases from J, the junction contained 0 bases not matched to a gene. The CDR3: CASSWTGYEQYF. CDR3 bases read: TGTGCCAGCAGCTGGACAGGGTATGAACAGTAC.

Worth noting for this clone: Gene names and germline match the mouse. Coverage ceases 1 residue before the CDR3 finishes, and the germline J gene fills in the end. The chain employs TRBV12-1 and TRBJ2-2; D remains unclear. Germline CDR1 reads SGHSN; CDR2 reads HYEKVE. The germline V and J ends were trimmed by 0 bases and 0 bases, with 7 bases remaining between them. The CDR3 consists of 15 residues. CDR3 bases read: TGTGCCAGCTCTCTCGATTCCTCAAACACCGGGCAGCTCTAC. Translation: CASSLDSSNTGQLY. The complete CDR3 protein is CASSLDSSNTGQLYF.

In the case of this clone: Gene labels here are mouse ones. The CDR3 end falls 1 residue outside the read, so it is completed with the germline J gene. The chain links TRBV3 to TRBJ2-3; D is possibly TRBD2 (6 bases). V shed 4 bases and J shed 0 bases, with 8 bases lying between them. CDR3 size: 14 residues. Germline V gene data show CDR1 as SNHLY and CDR2 as FYNGKV (reference sequence). The CDR3 here is CASSSWGSAETLYF. The sequenced part of the CDR3 DNA is TGTGCCAGCAGCTCCTGGGGTAGTGCAGAAACGCTGTAT.

Regarding this clone: Mouse names are used for the genes. The read is 1 residue too short to cover the CDR3 end, so that end is filled in from the germline J gene. V usage is TRBV12-1 and J usage is TRBJ1-3; weak D call: TRBD1 (6 bases). V dropped 0 bases and J dropped 7 bases, with 9 bases sitting between them. The germline V gene encodes CDR1 SGHSN and CDR2 HYEKVE. This CDR3 is 13 amino acids long. Incomplete CDR3 DNA: TGTGCCAGCTCTCTCAGAGGGGGGAATACGCTCTAT. Amino acid sequence: CASSLRGGNTLY. The full-length CDR3 reads as CASSLRGGNTLYF.

On this clone itself: Here the gene names and germline are mouse. The CDR3 end is not reached by the read, which stops 1 residue before it; the germline J gene fills it in. This chain links TRBV4 with TRBJ2-7; D is ambiguous. CDR3 length: 11 residues. Looked up from germline, CDR1 is LGHDT and CDR2 is YNNKQL (reference sequence). V lost 6 bases and J lost 4, with 7 bases in between. The covered CDR3 bases are TGTGCCAGCAGTGATGCTTATGAACAGTAC. Translation gives CASSDAYEQY. The full CDR3 is CASSDAYEQYF.

Concerning this clone itself: Mouse names are used for the genes. The CDR3 end lies 1 residue beyond the end of the read and is filled in from the germline J gene. The chain carries TRBV12-2 and TRBJ1-4; D ambiguous. The CDR3 has 12 residues. V dropped 3 bases and J dropped 4 bases, with 5 bases sitting between them. CDR1 and CDR2 (germline): SGHLS, HYDKME. CDR3 residues: CASSSGNERLFF. Incomplete CDR3 DNA: TGTGCCAGCTCTTCAGGCAACGAAAGATTATTT.

On this clone itself: Genes and germline are mouse. Read coverage stops 1 residue before the CDR3 terminus; the germline J gene supplies the remainder. The chain recombines TRBV13-1 with TRBJ2-7, with TRBD1 matching over 8 bases. Germline assignment: CDR1 NSHNY and CDR2 SYGAGN. The CDR3 is 14 amino acids. V was clipped by 2 bases and J by 2 bases; unmatched bases: 3. The chain's CDR3 is CASSDAGGTYEQYF. CDR3 DNA, as far as it was read: TGTGCCAGCAGTGACGCAGGGGGCACCTATGAACAGTAC.

Points on this clone: Mouse gene names and germline throughout. The sequenced fragment ends 1 residue before the CDR3 boundary, so the rest is inferred from the germline J gene. V is TRBV26 and J is TRBJ1-4; a possible D gene is TRBD1 (6 bases). This CDR3 region has 14 residues. Germline CDR1 and CDR2: KGHPV and FQNQEV (reference sequence). Trimming cost V 2 bases and J 7 bases, with 11 bases left between them. Incomplete CDR3 DNA: TGTGCCAGCAGTCTGACAGGGCCGGGCGAAAGATTATTT. This codes for CASSLTGPGERLF. The whole CDR3 protein is CASSLTGPGERLFF.

About this clone itself: Genes and germline come from the mouse. The read halts 1 residue ahead of the CDR3 end, with the missing end drawn from the germline J gene. The chain employs TRBV3 and TRBJ2-3, with D maybe TRBD1 (6 bases). V lost 5 bases and J lost 4, with 10 bases in between. The germline V gene has CDR1 SNHLY and CDR2 FYNGKV (reference sequence). CDR3 length: 13 amino acids. The CDR3 sequence: CASSPQGTETLYF. Incomplete CDR3 DNA: TGTGCCAGCAGCCCCCAGGGGACAGAAACGCTGTAT.

The sample holds one count of this clone. The gene symbols are mouse symbols. The read terminates 1 residue ahead of where the CDR3 ends, so the germline J gene completes it. This rearrangement joins TRBV26 to TRBJ2-4; D is uncertain. Trimming removed 3 bases at V and 0 bases at J, with 7 bases between. Looked up from germline, CDR1 is KGHPV and CDR2 is FQNQEV (reference sequence). There are 14 residues in the CDR3. CDR3 in amino acids: CASSLDHSQNTLYF. The CDR3 bases that were read are TGTGCCAGCAGTCTCGACCATAGTCAAAACACCTTGTAC.

A note on this clone: Mouse gene names and germline throughout. The CDR3 end lies 1 residue beyond the end of the read and is filled in from the germline J gene. The chain employs TRBV3 and TRBJ1-1; the D gene is possibly TRBD1 (5 bases). CDR3 size: 13 residues. Trimming cost V 3 bases and J 2 bases, with 7 bases left between them. Germline CDR1 reads SNHLY; CDR2 reads FYNGKV (reference sequence). The CDR3 sequence is CASSFDSNTEVFF. CDR3 bases read: TGTGCCAGCAGCTTCGACAGTAACACAGAAGTCTTC. The variable domain in full, with the rest retrieved from reference TRBV3 and TRBJ1-1, is GPKVLQIPSHQIIDMGQMVTLNCDPVSNHLYFYWYKQILGQQMEFLVNFYNGKVMEKSKLFKDQFSVERPDGSYFTLKIQPTALEDSAVYFCASSFDSNTEVFFGKGTRLTVV.

On this clone itself: Mouse names are used for the genes. The DNA ends 1 residue before the CDR3 does, and the rest of the CDR3 is filled in from the germline J gene. The chain has TRBV1 and TRBJ2-7; D might be TRBD1 (6 bases). Germline V gene sequence: CDR1 NSQYPW, CDR2 LRSPGD (reference sequence). V lost 2 bases and J lost 0, with 8 bases in between. CDR3 length: 14 amino acids. The DNA read from the CDR3 is TGCACCTGCAGTGCACAGGGGAGCTCCTATGAACAGTAC. Residues: CTCSAQGSSYEQY. The whole CDR3 protein reads CTCSAQGSSYEQYF.

As concerns this clone: Gene names are mouse gene names. The read finishes 1 residue shy of the CDR3 end, and the germline J gene is used to complete it. The V call is TRBV19, the J call TRBJ2-5; the D gene is possibly TRBD2 (5 bases). This CDR3 is 14 amino acids long. With 2 bases removed from V and 3 bases from J, the gap between germline ends came to 10 bases. Per the germline V gene, CDR1 is FNHDT and CDR2 is SITEND (reference sequence). The CDR3 loop reads CASSIWGGQDTQYF. CDR3 DNA (partial): TGTGCCAGCAGTATTTGGGGTGGGCAAGACACCCAGTAC.

With regard to this clone: Gene names and germline match the mouse. The sequence runs out 1 residue before the end of the CDR3; the remainder is reconstructed from the germline J gene. The chain joins TRBV20 to TRBJ1-1, with TRBD1 identical over 7 bases. Unmatched junction bases numbered 0, after V lost 1 base and J lost 1 base. Germline CDR1 GFQATS, CDR2 STVNSAI. CDR3 size: 13 residues. The CDR3 sequence is CGARGDRNTEVFF. The sequenced CDR3 bases are TGTGGTGCTAGGGGGGACAGAAACACAGAAGTCTTC.

About this clone: Mouse gene names apply. From the germline J gene comes the end of the CDR3, since the read stops 1 residue before it. This chain links TRBV12-1 with TRBJ2-4; D perhaps matches TRBD1 (6 bases). From germline, CDR1 is SGHSN and CDR2 HYEKVE. The CDR3 consists of 15 residues. The V end was cut by 0 bases, the J end by 0 bases, with 9 bases between. The CDR3 is CASSLIQGSQNTLYF. CDR3 DNA (partial): TGTGCCAGCTCTCTCATCCAGGGGAGTCAAAACACCTTGTAC. The whole variable domain, remainder taken from reference TRBV12-1 and TRBJ2-4, is DSGVVQSPRHIIKEKGGRSVLTCIPISGHSNVVWYQQTLGKELKFLIQHYEKVERDKGFLPSRFSVQQFDDYHSEMNMSALELEDSAMYFCASSLIQGSQNTLYFGAGTRLSVL.

A word on this clone: Gene names are mouse gene names. The sequence runs out 1 residue before the end of the CDR3; the remainder is reconstructed from the germline J gene. The rearrangement joins TRBV12-1 to TRBJ2-5, with 7 bases identical to TRBD2. After removal of 0 bases from V and 8 bases from J, the junction contained 4 bases not matched to a gene. The CDR3 length is 13 residues. The germline CDR1 and CDR2 sequences are SGHSN and HYEKVE. The CDR3 here is CASSLVGGGTQYF. CDR3 DNA, as far as it was read: TGTGCCAGCTCTCTCGTGGGGGGAGGCACCCAGTAC.

Comment on this clone: The gene symbols are mouse symbols. The read ends 1 residue before the CDR3 terminus; that terminus is restored from the germline J gene. The genes are TRBV13-2 and TRBJ2-1; maybe TRBD1 (6 bases). The CDR3 extends over 15 amino acids. V was trimmed by 4 bases and J by 1 base, leaving 12 bases between them. Germline CDR1 and CDR2: NNHNN and SYGAGS (reference sequence). The part of the CDR3 DNA that was read is TGTGCCAGCGGTCCCCGGGACACAAACTATGCTGAGCAGTTC. Amino acids: CASGPRDTNYAEQF. The full CDR3 sequence reads CASGPRDTNYAEQFF.

Remarks on this clone: Genes and germline come from the mouse. The read ends 1 residue shy of where the CDR3 ends; the end is completed using the germline J gene. The J gene is TRBJ2-3, the V gene TRBV12-2, with D perhaps matching TRBD2 (6 bases). Germline-derived CDR1 and CDR2 are SGHLS and HYDKME. This CDR3 is built from 13 residues. The V gene lost 2 bases and the J gene lost 6 bases, with 11 bases spanning the gap. The DNA read from the CDR3 is TGTGCCAGCTCTCCCTGGGGCGGGGAAACGCTGTAT. Encoded protein: CASSPWGGETLY. The CDR3 in its entirety is CASSPWGGETLYF.

Worth noting for this clone: Gene and germline names: mouse. The DNA ends 1 residue before the CDR3 does, and the rest of the CDR3 is filled in from the germline J gene. V is TRBV13-1 and J is TRBJ2-5; possible D gene TRBD1, 5 bases. The germline CDR1 and CDR2 sequences are NSHNY and SYGAGN. This CDR3 has 14 amino acids. The V and J ends lost 0 bases and 2 bases respectively, with 7 bases between them. CDR3 amino acids: CASSDGTPQDTQYF. The sequenced part of the CDR3 DNA is TGTGCCAGCAGTGATGGGACACCCCAAGACACCCAGTAC.